The entry that follows covers one T cell receptor beta chain sequence. Its target is unknown. The CDR3 contains 12 residues. The V end lost 5 bases, the J end lost 4 bases, and 8 bases lay between the germline ends. Germline CDR1 LGHNA, CDR2 YSLEER. Cell sorting on a FACSAria was used to separate CD4+ and CD8+ T cells from the PBMCs. The sample is drawn from a study of CD8+ T cells in alopecia areata. Study-level results: Lesional tissue from the scalp (especially in alopecia totalis/universalis) showed higher clonality than normal scalp. With patients, TCR sharing proved less clear than in mice, a difference possibly related to HLA.

Reverse transcribed after extraction, RNA yielded cDNA as the sequencing template. Assay: immunoSEQ multiplex PCR; the TCRdb copy retains only in-frame clones and omits some. The sample consists of 200,000 to 250,000 clones, about 68% of them appearing once. The chain couples TRBV4-3 to TRBJ1-1; D remains ambiguous. This sequence originates from a human donor with alopecia areata. The sample consisted of CD4+ T cells sorted from blood, taken at week 0. The DNA for the CDR3 is TGCGCCAGCAGCTTCCGGGGCACTGAAGCTTTCTTT. This sequence encodes CASSFRGTEAFF.